The following is a T cell receptor beta chain sequence with its context. What it binds is not known. This sample is part of a study of shared clonotypes between healthy human individuals. The study's findings and limits: A handful of donors showed sharing of about 4.8% of naive CD4 clonotypes. Estimated clonotype richness was generally higher in naive than memory subsets.

Germline V gene sequence: CDR1 SQVTM, CDR2 ANQGSEA. The CDR3 has 14 residues. V dropped 6 bases and J dropped 1 base, with 14 bases sitting between them. Across several immunoSEQ plates, the genomic DNA of each subset was split evenly. About 30,000 T cell genomes, or 200 ng DNA, went into the sorted-subset replicate PCRs. Method: immunoSEQ multiplex PCR; TCRdb's copy keeps in-frame clones and lacks some. The data show a few hundred thousand clones, with about 96% seen just once and less than 0.065% held by the top ten. The V and J genes are TRBV29-1 and TRBJ2-3, with D possibly TRBD2 on 5 matching bases. Sequenced: naive CD4+ T cells sorted from blood. Subset indicated: CD45RA+ positively selected. The sequence came from a woman aged 30 to 39 in good health. The CDR3 region is CSVGVLTRTDTQYF. Here the CDR3 DNA reads TGCAGCGTCGGGGTTCTAACCCGCACAGATACGCAGTATTTT.